This T cell receptor beta chain was recovered during a study of cytomegalovirus exposure and HLA in healthy donors. Profiling relied on immunoSEQ multiplex PCR, and the TCRdb table lists in-frame clones only, not all of them. Among roughly 250,000 clones listed, 75% to 90% were seen once. CDR1 is LNHDA and CDR2 is SQIVND in the germline V gene (reference sequence). This CDR3 region has 15 residues. V was trimmed by 3 bases and J by 1 base, leaving 10 bases between them. The sample taken for sequencing was PBMCs. This chain joins TRBV19 and TRBJ1-5; D remains ambiguous. This sequence was found in a woman in her twenties or thirties in good health and CMV-seropositive. CDR3: CASSMLQASNQPQHF. The CDR3 DNA sequence: TGTGCCAGTAGTATGCTTCAGGCCAGCAATCAGCCCCAGCATTTT.